Presented here are 20 T cell receptor beta chains from one specimen sequenced in a study of shared clonotypes between healthy human individuals. Assay: immunoSEQ multiplex PCR; the TCRdb copy retains only in-frame clones and omits some. The data contain 2 million to 2.5 million clones, 85% to 95% of them singletons. Specimen: naive CD4+ T cells from PBMCs. Subset specified: CD45RA+ positively selected. Receptors were obtained from a man younger than 30 in good health. Some clones in this sample may be carry-over from other donors' samples.

V is TRBV29-1 and J is TRBJ2-3, with TRBD2 as a possible D gene (5 bases). In germline, CDR1 is SQVTM, CDR2 ANQGSEA. The CDR3 has 14 amino acids. V lost 4 bases, J lost 0 bases, and 11 bases lay in between. CDR3 sequence (DNA): TGCAGCGTTGGGAGACTACTTAGCACAGATACGCAGTATTTT. It codes for CSVGRLLSTDTQYF.

The chain is built from TRBV25-1 and TRBJ2-3, with 8 bases aligning to TRBD1. Trimming took 7 bases from V and 0 from J; bases not matched to a gene: 9. CDR3 length equals 16 residues. The germline CDR1 and CDR2 sequences are MGHDK and SYGVNS. In DNA, the CDR3 is TGTGCCAGCAATCCCCAGACAGGGGTCAGCACAGATACGCAGTATTTT. This encodes CASNPQTGVSTDTQYF.

This chain uses TRBV5-1 with TRBJ2-7; D is perhaps TRBD1 (5 bases). Germline-derived CDR1 and CDR2 are SGHRS and YFSETQ. The V gene lost 4 bases and the J gene lost 6 bases, with 11 bases spanning the gap. The CDR3 length is 12 residues. The CDR3 loop reads CASSQQGAEQYF. In nucleotides, the CDR3 is TGCGCCAGCAGCCAGCAGGGTGCCGAGCAGTACTTC.

This chain links TRBV5-8 with TRBJ2-1, with TRBD2 matching over 7 bases. Per germline, CDR1 SGHTS and CDR2 YDEGEE. Trimming took 2 bases from V and 3 from J; bases not matched to a gene: 8. The CDR3 runs to 16 residues. The CDR3 DNA follows: TGTGCCAGCAGCTTCGGTCTAGCGGTTCACTACAATGAGCAGTTCTTC. Amino acids: CASSFGLAVHYNEQFF.

This sequence joins TRBV27 and TRBJ1-5; the D gene is possibly TRBD1 (6 bases). Deletions cut 3 bases from V and 1 base from J, with 10 bases between. This CDR3 contains 15 residues. In germline, CDR1 is MNHEY, CDR2 SMNVEV (reference sequence). CDR3 loop: CASSLNRDSNQPQHF. CDR3 nucleotides: TGTGCCAGCAGTTTGAACAGGGACAGCAATCAGCCCCAGCATTTT.

The V and J genes are TRBV11-2 and TRBJ2-2; the D is unclear. The CDR3 runs to 15 residues. Germline assignment: CDR1 SGHAT and CDR2 FQNNGV. The ends were cut back, 1 base at V and 2 bases at J, with 8 bases in the middle. In DNA form, the CDR3 reads TGTGCCAGCAGCTTAGGGGCAGCTAACACCGGGGAGCTGTTTTTT. Its translation: CASSLGAANTGELFF.

Concerning this clone itself: Other DNA sequences in this specimen translate into the identical CDR3. J is TRBJ2-3 and V is TRBV7-2; a possible D gene is TRBD2 (5 bases). CDR3 size: 13 residues. The germline CDR1 and CDR2 sequences are SGHTA and FQGNSA. The V and J ends lost 3 bases and 6 bases respectively, with 10 bases between them. The CDR3 DNA is TGTGCCAGCAGCTTCAGTCCGGGGGATACGCAGTATTTT. This encodes CASSFSPGDTQYF.

This rearrangement joins TRBV12-5 to TRBJ2-5; unclear D gene. Trimming removed 7 bases from V and 4 bases from J, with 16 bases in between. The germline V gene has CDR1 LGHNT and CDR2 FRNRAP. CDR3 length equals 14 residues. This chain's CDR3 is CASASAPMGETQYF. In DNA, the CDR3 is TGTGCTAGTGCCTCCGCCCCGATGGGAGAGACCCAGTACTTC.

The V call is TRBV6-1, the J call TRBJ2-2; D possibly corresponds to TRBD2 (7 bases). Germline V lookup: CDR1 MNHNS, CDR2 SASEGT. Trimming left V 3 bases short and J 6 bases short, with 17 bases between. The CDR3 runs 16 residues. As DNA, the CDR3 is TGTGCCAGCAGTGATTTTGCGGGGGCATACCCCGGGGAGCTGTTTTTT. As protein: CASSDFAGAYPGELFF.

The chain joins TRBV28 to TRBJ2-7; the D gene is possibly TRBD1 (6 bases). Germline-derived CDR1 and CDR2 are MDHEN and SYDVKM. The CDR3 extends over 16 amino acids. Deletions cut 2 bases from V and 4 bases from J, with 18 bases between. CDR3 sequence: CASSLPLGHPRYEQYF. The CDR3 DNA is TGTGCCAGCAGTTTACCCCTGGGACACCCGCGATACGAGCAGTACTTC.

The chain is built from TRBV7-9 and TRBJ2-7, with 8 positions matching TRBD1. CDR3 size: 14 residues. The V and J ends lost 2 bases and 5 bases, in that order; junction bases with no gene match: 5. The germline V gene has CDR1 SEHNR and CDR2 FQNEAQ (reference sequence). CDR3 in amino acids: CASSLNQGAHEQYF. DNA for the CDR3: TGTGCCAGCAGCTTAAACCAGGGGGCACACGAGCAGTACTTC.

This rearrangement joins TRBV2 to TRBJ2-1, with D perhaps being TRBD1 or TRBD2 (6 bases each). Trimming took 8 bases from V and 4 from J, leaving 12 bases between them. Germline CDR1 reads SNHLY; CDR2 reads FYNNEI. The CDR3 loop spans 13 amino acids. DNA for the CDR3: TGTGCCAGCTTGGAGGGGGTATACAATGAGCAGTTCTTC. Its translation: CASLEGVYNEQFF.

The chain recombines TRBV9 with TRBJ1-1; no definite D call. The CDR3 has 15 residues. The V end was cut by 4 bases, the J end by 2 bases, with 15 bases between. From germline, CDR1 is SGDLS and CDR2 YYNGEE. The CDR3 sequence is CASSPRGRPNTEAFF. For the CDR3, the DNA is TGTGCCAGCAGCCCACGCGGGCGCCCTAACACTGAAGCTTTCTTT.

This chain joins TRBV7-2 and TRBJ2-1; 12 nucleotides agree with TRBD2. The junction had 6 bases not matched to a gene; V was cut back by 5 bases and J by 7 bases. Germline V gene lookup returns CDR1 SGHTA and CDR2 FQGNSA. The CDR3 covers 15 residues. The CDR3: CASSQGLAGRNEQFF. CDR3 nucleotides: TGTGCCAGCAGCCAGGGACTAGCGGGTCGGAATGAGCAGTTCTTC.

The chain carries TRBV19 and TRBJ2-6, with 8 nucleotides matching TRBD1. V was clipped by 5 bases and J by 0 bases; unmatched bases: 15. The CDR3 runs to 20 residues. Germline values: CDR1 LNHDA, CDR2 SQIVND (reference sequence). CDR3 sequence (DNA): TGTGCCAGTAGTGGGTGGAAATGGGACAGGATTAGCTCTGGGGCCAACGTCCTGACTTTC. Amino acids: CASSGWKWDRISSGANVLTF.

This chain joins TRBV7-3 and TRBJ2-5, with D uncertain. The germline V and J ends were trimmed by 5 bases and 5 bases, with 12 bases remaining between them. The CDR3 covers 13 residues. The germline V gene has CDR1 SGHTA and CDR2 FQGTGA. CDR3 sequence (DNA): TGTGCCAGCAGCCCTCGAAGCGCGGAGACCCAGTACTTC. This codes for CASSPRSAETQYF.

The chain joins TRBV27 to TRBJ1-1, with D possibly matching TRBD1 (5 bases). Germline CDR1 and CDR2: MNHEY and SMNVEV (reference sequence). The CDR3 totals 15 residues. Trimming pared 6 bases from V and 3 bases from J, leaving 17 bases between. CDR3 in DNA: TGTGCCAGCAGCCGAGGGACGGCGGGGGACACTGAAGCTTTCTTT. It encodes CASSRGTAGDTEAFF.

This clone was found once. The chain is built from TRBV14 and TRBJ1-5, with unresolved D. V dropped 3 bases and J dropped 0 bases, with 6 bases sitting between them. CDR3 length equals 14 residues. The germline CDR1 and CDR2 sequences are SGHDN and FVKESK. The CDR3 DNA reads TGTGCCAGCAGCCAGGGGAATAGCAATCAGCCCCAGCATTTT. Residues: CASSQGNSNQPQHF.

J is TRBJ1-5 and V is TRBV5-1, with D perhaps TRBD1 (6 bases). Germline V gene lookup returns CDR1 SGHRS and CDR2 YFSETQ. CDR3 size: 14 residues. V was trimmed by 4 bases and J by 2 bases, leaving 10 bases between them. CDR3 amino acids: CASSQRGGNQPQHF. Written as DNA, the CDR3 is TGCGCCAGCAGCCAGAGGGGGGGCAATCAGCCCCAGCATTTT. The full variable domain, its missing parts supplied by reference TRBV5-1 and TRBJ1-5, is KAGVTQTPRYLIKTRGQQVTLSCSPISGHRSVSWYQQTPGQGLQFLFEYFSETQRNKGNFPGRFSGRQFSNSRSEMNVSTLELGDSALYLCASSQRGGNQPQHFGDGTRLSIL.

As concerns this clone: This same CDR3 is encoded by further DNA sequences in the sample. The chain employs TRBV28 and TRBJ2-2; D is uncertain. V lost 2 bases to trimming and J lost 5 bases, with 3 bases between them. Germline values: CDR1 MDHEN, CDR2 SYDVKM. This CDR3 spans 12 amino acids. CDR3 amino acids: CASSLGTGELFF. CDR3 DNA: TGTGCCAGCAGTTTAGGTACCGGGGAGCTGTTTTTT. Drawing the rest from reference TRBV28 and TRBJ2-2, the complete variable domain is DVKVTQSSRYLVKRTGEKVFLECVQDMDHENMFWYRQDPGLGLRLIYFSYDVKMKEKGDIPEGYSVSREKKERFSLILESASTNQTSMYLCASSLGTGELFFGEGSRLTVL.